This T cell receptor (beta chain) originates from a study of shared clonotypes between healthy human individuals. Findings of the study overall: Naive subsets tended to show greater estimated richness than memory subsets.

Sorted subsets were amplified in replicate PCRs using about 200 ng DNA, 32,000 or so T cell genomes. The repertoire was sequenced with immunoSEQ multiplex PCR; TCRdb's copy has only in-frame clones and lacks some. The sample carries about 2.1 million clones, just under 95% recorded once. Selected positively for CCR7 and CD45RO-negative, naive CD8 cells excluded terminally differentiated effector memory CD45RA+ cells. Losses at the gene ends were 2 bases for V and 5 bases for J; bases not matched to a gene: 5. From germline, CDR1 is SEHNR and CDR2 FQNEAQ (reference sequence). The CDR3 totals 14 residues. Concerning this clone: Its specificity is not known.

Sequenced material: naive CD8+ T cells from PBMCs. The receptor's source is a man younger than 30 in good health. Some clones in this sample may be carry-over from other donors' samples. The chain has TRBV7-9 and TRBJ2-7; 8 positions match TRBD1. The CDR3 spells CASSLPDRVHEQYF. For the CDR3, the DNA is TGTGCCAGCAGCTTACCGGACAGGGTCCACGAGCAGTACTTC.